This T cell receptor beta chain derives from a study of CD8 T cells in ankylosing spondylitis. Findings and limits, study-wide: Blood from ankylosing spondylitis patients appeared to carry a characteristic roughly 8-variant TCR beta motif. Some of these motif variants have turned up before, in reports on reactive arthritis synovial fluid and blood. Disease-linked clones were found to be CD8+ and relatively rare in peripheral blood.

This CDR3 contains 16 residues. Germline V gene lookup returns CDR1 SGHRS and CDR2 YFSETQ. The V and J ends lost 0 bases and 1 base respectively, with 11 bases between them. A remark on this clonotype: Its antigen is currently unknown.

MiXCR, applied by TCRdb to the 5' RACE reads, yields one record per CDR3 protein. The sample comprises a few hundred thousand distinct CDR3 sequences, roughly 17% of which are singletons, and under 1.2% rests with the top ten. The chain carries TRBV5-1 and TRBJ1-5; D uncertain. Material for sequencing was blood, either unsorted or a sorted T cell fraction (not recorded which). The receptor comes from a male donor with ankylosing spondylitis. The CDR3 DNA reads TGCGCCAGCAGCTTGGGTGAGGGAGGCAGCAATCAGCCCCAGCATTTT. It yields the protein CASSLGEGGSNQPQHF.